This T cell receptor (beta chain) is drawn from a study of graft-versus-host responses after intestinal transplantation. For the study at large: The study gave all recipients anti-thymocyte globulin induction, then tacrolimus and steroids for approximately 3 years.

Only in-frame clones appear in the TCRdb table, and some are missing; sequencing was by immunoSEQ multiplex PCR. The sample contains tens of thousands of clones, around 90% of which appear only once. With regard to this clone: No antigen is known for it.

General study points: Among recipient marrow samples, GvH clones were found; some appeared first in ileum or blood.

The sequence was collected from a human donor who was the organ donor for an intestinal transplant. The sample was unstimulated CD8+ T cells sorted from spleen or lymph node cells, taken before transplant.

CDR3 amino acids: CASGDGFYTGELFF. CDR3 nucleotides: TGTGCCAGCGGGGACGGATTTTACACCGGGGAGCTGTTTTTT. The chain recombines TRBV27 with TRBJ2-2; either TRBD1 or TRBD2 may supply D (5 bases each). In germline, CDR1 is MNHEY, CDR2 SMNVEV (reference sequence). V was pared by 8 bases and J by 3 bases, with 13 bases between. The CDR3 has 14 residues.